This TCR beta chain was recorded in a study of blood T cell repertoires in COVID-19 (dated by TCRdb to 2018 to 2020). In terms of the full investigation: The collaborator samples originated in the United States, Italy and Spain and spanned the acute and convalescent phases of COVID-19. Sample metadata almost always included a de-identified subject ID, COVID-19 status, age in years and sex. The material from the prospective study consisted of cDNA or gDNA derived from T cells, B-cell-depleted T cells, or PBMCs. Subjects who had been exposed to COVID-19, were actively infected with it, or had recovered from it provided the deeply sampled blood TCRbeta repertoires that made up the dataset. Where available, HLA class I and class II types were taken from metadata supplied by the sample provider and were not determined by assay-based typing. Samples came from the ongoing ImmuneRACE study (first 160 participants) plus 1,254 subjects from 6 global collaborators. The repertoires were released in a freely available public database intended as a resource for research on the immune response to SARS-CoV-2.

The CDR3 measures 13 amino acids from cysteine to phenylalanine. Left in the record is the CDR3 DNA by itself, 39 bases read in frame from the first base. Trimming costs V 5 bases and J 10 bases, and their ends lie 17 bases apart. According to the germline V gene (reference sequence), CDR1 reads SEHNR and CDR2 reads FQNEAQ. One collaborating source in Seattle enrolled patients during active infection and followed them longitudinally through the course of disease. Each collaborating institution followed its own protocols to collect whole blood in K2EDTA tubes. For TCRbeta analysis, collaborators shipped samples in one of three forms: frozen whole blood, isolated PBMCs, or DNA extracted from either of those sample types. The immunoSEQ Assay, a bias-controlled multiplex PCR, was used to amplify TCRbeta CDR3 regions from genomic DNA. The study's own analysis went as follows. Within the assay, amplification of reference gene primers was used to estimate how many nucleated cells each sample contained. Sequence reads were collapsed and filtered to measure the absolute abundance of every unique TCRbeta CDR3 rearrangement. For each sample, productive Simpson clonality was calculated as the square root of Simpson's diversity index across productive rearrangements. The source is immuneACCESS, and TCRdb retained only in-frame sequences with V and J called. Part of the clones is not carried over; for the studies checked, unresolved V genes explain less than half of this, and the remainder is unexplained. Clonal size and the V and J genes are those of that table, whereas D and trimming came from the DNA. Recorded for this sample are over 100,000 clones; roughly 90% of them occurred a single time. Under 6.5% of the sample is taken by the ten largest.

This clone has more than one count but fewer than ten. Its antigen remains undetermined. No quality values exist for individual bases; no much larger clone is one base distant. Findings and caveats that apply to the study as a whole: The amount of clinical and demographic metadata varied by source and participant and was provided uncurated.

The sequence came from a woman aged 45-60 years with COVID-19, enrolled during active disease. The chain joins TRBV7-9 to TRBJ1-2, with TRBD1 tentatively as D gene (5 bases match). Sequenced sample: peripheral blood. The DNA sequence follows: TGTGCCAGCAGCCCCGGCGGGACGGAGTACTACACCTTC. This yields the protein CASSPGGTEYYTF.